The T cell receptor beta chain described here comes from a study of cytomegalovirus exposure and HLA in healthy donors. TCRdb keeps only in-frame clones here, not all; method: immunoSEQ multiplex PCR. In the table there are around 160,000 clones, 84% of which are singletons. Germline values: CDR1 SGHAT, CDR2 FQNNGV. V gave up 5 bases and J gave up 5 bases, with 18 bases separating them. This CDR3 contains 15 residues. The receptor's source is a man in his thirties or forties in good health and CMV-seropositive. This rearrangement joins TRBV11-2 to TRBJ1-1, with D perhaps TRBD1 (6 bases). Sequencing was performed on PBMCs. CDR3 in DNA: TGTGCCAGCAGCCCCGGTAGGGGGAGATCAACTGAAGCTTTCTTT. Protein: CASSPGRGRSTEAFF. Looking up the rest from reference TRBV11-2 and TRBJ1-1 gives the full variable domain: EAGVAQSPRYKIIEKRQSVAFWCNPISGHATLYWYQQILGQGPKLLIQFQNNGVVDDSQLPKDRFSAERLKGVDSTLKIQPAKLEDSAVYLCASSPGRGRSTEAFFGQGTRLTVV.